The entry that follows covers one T cell receptor (beta chain) sequence. This sample is part of a study of blood T cell repertoires in COVID-19. The CDR3 length is 16 residues. V lost 2 bases to trimming and J lost 3 bases; unmatched junction nucleotides: 9. Germline CDR1 LNHDA, CDR2 SQIVND (reference sequence). Using immunoSEQ multiplex PCR, the repertoire was profiled, and TCRdb retains in-frame clones only, with some absent. The data contain 150,000 or so clones, about 86% of them singletons. The receptor comes from a woman aged 55-75 years with acute or convalescent COVID-19. The source material was peripheral blood. The chain combines TRBV19 with TRBJ1-2, with 7 bases matching TRBD1. The CDR3 DNA follows: TGTGCCAGTAGTATATACGGAGGGGGCGCCGACTATGGCTACACCTTC. Protein: CASSIYGGGADYGYTF.